The source of this T cell receptor (beta chain) is a study of T cell responses to AZD1222 COVID-19 vaccine. Across the whole study: Combined were second doses at about 4 or about 12 weeks. Study-level points and caveats: Of spike-specific TCRs, nearly half reportedly target regions left unmutated in variants. Just a handful of AZD1222 recipients were seropositive at baseline.

The CDR3 is made up of 14 amino acids. V was clipped by 1 base and J by 8 bases, with 12 bases between them. Per the germline V gene, CDR1 is SEHNR and CDR2 is FQNEAQ (reference sequence). Comment on this clone: Its matching antigen is unknown.

Clones were read by immunoSEQ multiplex PCR, and TCRdb kept only the in-frame ones, dropping some. The sample records roughly 100,000 clones, about 88% being singletons. The chain joins TRBV7-9 to TRBJ1-3, with no clear D. This sequence originates from an adult in good health. Sequenced here: peripheral blood, sampled on day 0 of AZD1222 vaccination. As DNA, the CDR3 is TGTGCCAGCAGCTTAGATCCTGGGCCGGACACCATATATTTT. Residues: CASSLDPGPDTIYF.